Each of the 31 T cell receptor beta chains below was sequenced from the same sample in a study of T cell responses to AZD1222 COVID-19 vaccine. Clones were read by immunoSEQ multiplex PCR, and TCRdb kept only the in-frame ones, dropping some. The sample lists 150,000 to 200,000 clones, about 91% seen once, with 1% to 1.5% in the top ten. Sequenced here: peripheral blood, sampled 28 days after the second AZD1222 dose. The receptors derive from an adult who received the AZD1222 COVID-19 vaccine.

This chain joins TRBV4-3 and TRBJ1-3, with TRBD1 identical over 8 bases. Per germline, CDR1 LGHNA and CDR2 YSLEER. The CDR3 loop spans 15 amino acids. Trimming took 3 bases from V and 2 from J; bases not matched to a gene: 3. In DNA form, the CDR3 reads TGCGCCAGCAGCCAGATGGACAGGGCTGGAAACACCATATATTTT. It translates to CASSQMDRAGNTIYF.

CDR3 bases: TGTGCCAGCAGCGGACGGAACACCGGGGAGCTGTTTTTT. Translating gives CASSGRNTGELFF. The chain has TRBV6-4 and TRBJ2-2; D not resolved. V lost 6 bases to trimming and J lost 1 base, with 6 bases between them. This CDR3 has 13 amino acids. Germline CDR1 reads MRHNA; CDR2 reads SNTAGT.

V usage is TRBV30 and J usage is TRBJ1-5, with 7 bases fitting TRBD1. With V trimmed by 7 bases and J by 7 bases, 7 bases remained unmatched. This CDR3 contains 12 residues. Germline loops: CDR1 GTSNPN, CDR2 SVGIG (reference sequence). The CDR3 sequence: CASQGIGQPQHF. The CDR3 coding sequence is TGTGCCTCACAGGGGATTGGGCAGCCCCAGCATTTT.

This clone was seen once. The chain has TRBV7-9 and TRBJ1-1; 7 nucleotides match TRBD1. Germline lookup yields CDR1 SEHNR and CDR2 FQNEAQ (reference sequence). V lost 4 bases and J lost 2; bases outside the gene matches: 7. The CDR3 loop spans 15 amino acids. The CDR3 loop reads CASSSRTGLNTEAFF. The CDR3 DNA reads TGTGCCAGCAGCTCGCGGACAGGCCTCAACACTGAAGCTTTCTTT.

V is TRBV28 and J is TRBJ1-2; tentatively, D is TRBD1 (6 bases). Germline V gene lookup returns CDR1 MDHEN and CDR2 SYDVKM. V lost 3 bases and J lost 5, with 13 bases in between. The CDR3 extends over 14 amino acids. This CDR3 reads CASSFARGHYGYTF. Here the CDR3 DNA reads TGTGCCAGCAGTTTTGCCAGGGGACATTATGGCTACACCTTC.

This sequence joins TRBV5-4 and TRBJ2-7; the D gene is possibly TRBD2 (5 bases). The CDR3 spans 12 residues. The germline V and J ends were trimmed by 4 bases and 7 bases, with 12 bases remaining between them. Germline V gene sequence: CDR1 SGHNT, CDR2 YYREEE (reference sequence). In DNA form, the CDR3 reads TGTGCCAGCAGCCCGGGAACGGGAGAGCAGTACTTC. Amino acids: CASSPGTGEQYF.

This CDR3 is CASAKLRSGDSPLHF. The CDR3 coding sequence is TGTGCCAGTGCGAAATTGAGGTCGGGGGATTCACCCCTCCACTTT. V usage is TRBV2 and J usage is TRBJ1-6, with a weak D call TRBD1 (5 bases). Germline V lookup: CDR1 SNHLY, CDR2 FYNNEI. The V and J ends lost 9 bases and 8 bases respectively, with 20 bases between them. CDR3 length: 15 residues. Full variable domain (rest looked up from reference TRBV2 and TRBJ1-6): EPEVTQTPSHQVTQMGQEVILRCVPISNHLYFYWYRQILGQKVEFLVSFYNNEISEKSEIFDDQFSVERPDGSNFTLKIRSTKLEDSAMYFCASAKLRSGDSPLHFGNGTRLTVT.

The count of this clone is one. The CDR3 DNA is TGTGCCAGCAGCGTTTCCGGGACAGGGGGTTACAATGAGCAGTTCTTC. Encoded protein: CASSVSGTGGYNEQFF. V is TRBV9 and J is TRBJ2-1, with 11 bases fitting TRBD1. Germline lookup yields CDR1 SGDLS and CDR2 YYNGEE. V lost 2 bases, J lost 4 bases, and 5 bases stayed unmatched. The length of the CDR3 is 16 residues.

The rearrangement joins TRBV5-1 to TRBJ1-1, with TRBD1 as a possible D gene (6 bases). V lost 4 bases, J lost 5 bases, and 12 bases lay in between. The CDR3 covers 13 residues. CDR1 is SGHRS, CDR2 YFSETQ, per germline. DNA of the CDR3: TGCGCCAGCAGCCCCCTAGGGGGGACTGAAGCTTTCTTT. It specifies CASSPLGGTEAFF.

The chain uses TRBV28 and TRBJ1-4; 9 bases match TRBD1. The CDR3 has 15 amino acids. CDR1 MDHEN and CDR2 SYDVKM come from the germline V gene. Germline trimming cut 7 bases from V and 8 bases from J; bases unmatched to any gene: 11. The CDR3 DNA is TGTGCCAGCACCAGCGGGGACAGGGTTACCGAAAAACTGTTTTTT. This translates into CASTSGDRVTEKLFF.

This rearrangement joins TRBV24-1 to TRBJ2-2, with 15 bases lining up with TRBD2. This CDR3 is built from 15 residues. The J segment lost 5 bases and the V segment lost 9 bases, leaving 3 bases of the junction unmatched. From germline, CDR1 is KGHDR and CDR2 SFDVKD. The chain's CDR3 is CATGLAGGGTGELFF. CDR3 sequence (DNA): TGTGCCACCGGACTAGCGGGAGGGGGGACCGGGGAGCTGTTTTTT.

The V gene is TRBV15, the J gene TRBJ2-7, with a weak D call TRBD2 (6 bases). Trimming shortened V by 0 bases and J by 0 bases, and 18 bases separated the two germline ends. The CDR3 sequence is 18 residues long. Germline V lookup: CDR1 LNHNV, CDR2 YYDKDF (reference sequence). CDR3 residues: CATSRDIRSGGYSYEQYF. The CDR3 coding sequence is TGTGCCACCAGCAGAGATATTCGGTCCGGGGGATACTCCTACGAGCAGTACTTC. Filled out from reference TRBV15 and TRBJ2-7, the complete variable domain reads DAMVIQNPRYQVTQFGKPVTLSCSQTLNHNVMYWYQQKSSQAPKLLFHYYDKDFNNEADTPDNFQSRRPNTSFCFLDIRSPGLGDTAMYLCATSRDIRSGGYSYEQYFGPGTRLTVT.

The rearrangement links TRBV6-5 to TRBJ1-6; 9 nucleotides align to TRBD1. Germline CDR1 MNHEY, CDR2 SVGAGI. The CDR3 runs 15 residues. V lost 2 bases and J lost 5; bases outside the gene matches: 1. This chain's CDR3 is CASSYGDRDNSPLHF. As DNA, the CDR3 is TGTGCCAGCAGTTACGGGGACAGGGATAATTCACCCCTCCACTTT.

The V and J genes are TRBV6-2 or TRBV6-3 and TRBJ2-1; 7 bases match TRBD2. This CDR3 region has 14 residues. The germline V gene encodes CDR1 MNHEY and CDR2 SVGEGT. Unmatched junction bases numbered 5, after V lost 2 bases and J lost 7 bases. The CDR3 DNA follows: TGTGCCAGCAGTTACGGGAGGGCTTTGAATGAGCAGTTCTTC. It is translated as CASSYGRALNEQFF.

V gene TRBV4-1 combines with J gene TRBJ1-2; D is undetermined. CDR1 and CDR2 from the germline V gene are MGHRA and YSYEKL. This CDR3 region has 17 residues. The ends were cut back, 4 bases at V and 5 bases at J, with 23 bases in the middle. CDR3 nucleotide sequence: TGCGCCAGCAGCCTAAGACTTGTCCATATTACAAGGTATGGCTACACCTTC. It specifies CASSLRLVHITRYGYTF.

J is TRBJ1-6 and V is TRBV4-3, with a tentative D call TRBD1 (6 bases). Germline CDR1 is LGHNA and CDR2 is YSLEER. The CDR3 is 14 residues long. Trimming took 3 bases from V and 7 from J, leaving 10 bases between them. CDR3 sequence reads: CASSHGGRNSPLHF. The CDR3 DNA reads as TGCGCCAGCAGCCATGGGGGGCGGAATTCACCCCTCCACTTT.

About this clone itself: At the DNA level, this CDR3 is encoded by other sequences in the same sample as well. The chain links TRBV27 to TRBJ2-1; 9 nucleotides align to TRBD2. Losses at the gene ends were 2 bases for V and 4 bases for J; bases not matched to a gene: 3. Germline lookup yields CDR1 MNHEY and CDR2 SMNVEV (reference sequence). The CDR3 consists of 15 residues. The CDR3 spells CASSLGLAGYNEQFF. The CDR3 nucleotides read TGTGCCAGCAGTTTAGGGCTAGCGGGGTACAATGAGCAGTTCTTC.

The chain is built from TRBV3-1 (or the pseudogene TRBV3-2) and TRBJ1-3; D gene uncertain. Trimming left V 3 bases short and J 0 bases short, with 15 bases between. CDR1 is LGHDT and CDR2 is YNNKEL in the germline V gene (reference sequence). This CDR3 has 17 amino acids. The CDR3 loop is CASSHTIEVHSGNTIYF. Written as DNA, the CDR3 is TGTGCCAGCAGCCACACAATTGAGGTTCACTCTGGAAACACCATATATTTT.

This chain uses TRBV4-1 with TRBJ1-3; D possibly corresponds to TRBD1 (5 bases). V was clipped by 6 bases and J by 3 bases, with 21 bases between them. CDR3 length: 17 residues. Germline CDR1 is MGHRA and CDR2 is YSYEKL. The CDR3 nucleotides read TGCGCCAGCAGTCCGCGGGGCGCTCAGGGAAATGGAAACACCATATATTTT. It codes for CASSPRGAQGNGNTIYF.

V is TRBV19 and J is TRBJ1-3; D gene unclear. CDR1 and CDR2 (germline): LNHDA, SQIVND (reference sequence). CDR3 length: 14 amino acids. V shed 7 bases and J shed 4 bases, with 14 bases lying between them. CDR3 protein: CASTDSDGGNTIYF. CDR3 in DNA: TGTGCCAGTACCGACTCGGACGGAGGAAACACCATATATTTT. The full variable domain, its missing parts supplied by reference TRBV19 and TRBJ1-3, is DGGITQSPKYLFRKEGQNVTLSCEQNLNHDAMYWYRQDPGQGLRLIYYSQIVNDFQKGDIAEGYSVSREKKESFPLTVTSAQKNPTAFYLCASTDSDGGNTIYFGEGSWLTVV.

The rearrangement links TRBV7-9 to TRBJ2-2, with 10 bases fitting TRBD1. CDR3 size: 12 residues. The trim removed 6 bases at V and 12 bases at J, leaving 4 bases unmatched. Germline assignment: CDR1 SEHNR and CDR2 FQNEAQ (reference sequence). In DNA, the CDR3 is TGTGCCAGCAGGCCGGGACAGGGGAAGCTGTTTTTT. Translated, it gives CASRPGQGKLFF.

The CDR3 region has the DNA TGTGCCAGAGAAACTGAGCGGGGGGCCTACGAGCAGTACTTC. Its translation is CARETERGAYEQYF. The chain recombines TRBV2 with TRBJ2-7; 9 nucleotides agree with TRBD2. Germline loops: CDR1 SNHLY, CDR2 FYNNEI. Trimming at V came to 9 bases and at J to 2 bases, leaving 8 bases not matched to a gene. There are 14 residues in the CDR3.

The chain employs TRBV28 and TRBJ2-7; maybe TRBD1 (6 bases). V lost 6 bases and J lost 4, with 19 bases in between. Germline assignment: CDR1 MDHEN and CDR2 SYDVKM. The CDR3 has 15 residues. CDR3 nucleotides: TGTGCCAGCAGCCTCGCAGGGGCAGGAGTATACGAGCAGTACTTC. The encoded protein is CASSLAGAGVYEQYF.

The gene calls are TRBV5-1 and TRBJ1-3; a weak D match, TRBD1 (5 bases). V dropped 5 bases and J dropped 3 bases, with 12 bases sitting between them. Germline CDR1 reads SGHRS; CDR2 reads YFSETQ. This CDR3 comprises 14 residues. The CDR3 DNA reads as TGCGCCAGCAGGATGGGGGGAGATGGAAACACCATATATTTT. The encoded protein is CASRMGGDGNTIYF.

This chain links TRBV14 with TRBJ1-1; a possible D gene is TRBD1 (5 bases). V shed 4 bases and J shed 5 bases, with 11 bases lying between them. The CDR3 has 13 amino acids. Germline loops: CDR1 SGHDN, CDR2 FVKESK. The CDR3 protein is CASSLSQGTEAFF. The CDR3 region has the DNA TGTGCCAGCAGCCTATCCCAGGGAACTGAAGCTTTCTTT.

This sequence joins TRBV5-1 and TRBJ1-2; 7 bases align to TRBD1. Germline trimming cut 2 bases from V and 5 bases from J; bases unmatched to any gene: 3. Looked up from germline, CDR1 is SGHRS and CDR2 is YFSETQ. The CDR3 is made up of 13 amino acids. The CDR3 protein is CASSFDRAYGYTF. CDR3 DNA: TGCGCCAGCAGCTTCGACAGGGCTTATGGCTACACCTTC.

The CDR3 protein is CASSPTTDSSGNTIYF. The DNA of the CDR3 is TGTGCCAGCAGCCCAACTACGGACAGCTCTGGAAACACCATATATTTT. The chain links TRBV11-2 to TRBJ1-3; D might be TRBD1 (6 bases). CDR1 and CDR2 (germline): SGHAT, FQNNGV. The CDR3 contains 16 residues. The ends were cut back, 5 bases at V and 0 bases at J, with 14 bases in the middle.

This clone was observed a single time. This chain links TRBV2 with TRBJ2-3; tentatively, D is TRBD1 (6 bases). This CDR3 comprises 18 residues. The V gene lost 6 bases and the J gene lost 0 bases, with 22 bases spanning the gap. Germline V gives CDR1 SNHLY, CDR2 FYNNEI. CDR3 residues: CASRGVIRQEASTDTQYF. Written as DNA, the CDR3 is TGTGCCAGCAGGGGAGTGATAAGACAGGAAGCTAGCACAGATACGCAGTATTTT.

J is TRBJ1-2 and V is TRBV29-1; D is ambiguous. Germline lookup yields CDR1 SQVTM and CDR2 ANQGSEA. This CDR3 region has 14 residues. The V and J ends lost 2 bases and 1 base respectively, with 11 bases between them. In DNA form, the CDR3 reads TGCAGCGTTGAAACGTCCAGGCTTAACTATGGCTACACCTTC. Its protein product is CSVETSRLNYGYTF.

This chain links TRBV3-1 (or the pseudogene TRBV3-2) with TRBJ2-5, with D unclear. Trimming removed 5 bases from V and 5 bases from J, with 6 bases in between. CDR3 length: 11 amino acids. Germline CDR1 and CDR2: LGHDT and YNNKEL (reference sequence). This CDR3 reads CASSFRETQYF. The CDR3 DNA follows: TGTGCCAGCAGCTTCCGGGAGACCCAGTACTTC.

V and J are TRBV5-1 and TRBJ1-5; no reliable D call. CDR3 length: 17 residues. Looked up from germline, CDR1 is SGHRS and CDR2 is YFSETQ. V lost 1 base and J 6 bases, leaving 20 bases between the germline ends. The CDR3, as DNA: TGCGCCAGCAGCTTGTCTCGCACGGGTTTTACCAGTCAGCCCCAGCATTTT. This gives the protein CASSLSRTGFTSQPQHF.